This paragraph covers one TCR beta chain sequence. The antigen is not known. The Oncomine TCR Beta short-read assay was applied to DNA of cultured CD4+ T cells. Researchers extracted genomic DNA from CD4+ T cells that had been cultured. From the PCR reads, TCRdb called clonotypes with MiXCR, one entry per CDR3 protein. In the table there are 10,000 to 15,000 distinct CDR3 sequences, around 50% of which are singletons. Trimming cost V 4 bases and J 7 bases; bases outside gene matches: 8. CDR3 length: 16 residues. The germline CDR1 and CDR2 sequences are LNHDA and SQIVND (reference sequence). The sample comes from a study of vaccination and CD4 T cells after COVID-19. Looking at the study overall: Taking of post-vaccine samples occurred a median about 70 days after dose two (range 14 to 241). The peptides that stimulated the cells were overlapping spike peptides from SARS-CoV-2, HCoV-NL63, HCoV-OC43 and HCoV-229E.

Noted treatment: 10-day PBMC culture with coronavirus spike peptide pools or control peptides (ViraFEST assay). Per well, approximately 2.1 million PBMCs were cultured in the presence of about 10 IU/ml IL-2 and around 9.5 ug/ml peptide pools. Sequencing was performed on CD4+ T cells from blood, cultured in vitro. The chain is built from TRBV19 and TRBJ2-1; 12 nucleotides agree with TRBD1. The clonotype comes from a human donor who had recovered from COVID-19. The CDR3 coding sequence is TGTGCCAGTAGTACGGGACAGGGGGCATCGTGGAATGAGCAGTTCTTC. Protein product: CASSTGQGASWNEQFF.